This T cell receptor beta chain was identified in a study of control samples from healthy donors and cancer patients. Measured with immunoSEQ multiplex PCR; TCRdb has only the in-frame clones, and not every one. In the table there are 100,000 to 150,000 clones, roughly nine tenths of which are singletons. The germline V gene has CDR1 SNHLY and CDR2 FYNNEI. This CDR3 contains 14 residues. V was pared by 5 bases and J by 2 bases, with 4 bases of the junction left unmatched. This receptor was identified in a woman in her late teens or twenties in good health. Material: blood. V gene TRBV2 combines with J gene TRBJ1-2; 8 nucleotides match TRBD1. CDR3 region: CASSRTGSNYGYTF. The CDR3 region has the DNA TGTGCCAGCAGTAGGACAGGGAGCAACTATGGCTACACCTTC. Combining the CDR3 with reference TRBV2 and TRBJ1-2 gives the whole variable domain EPEVTQTPSHQVTQMGQEVILRCVPISNHLYFYWYRQILGQKVEFLVSFYNNEISEKSEIFDDQFSVERPDGSNFTLKIRSTKLEDSAMYFCASSRTGSNYGYTFGSGTRLTVV.